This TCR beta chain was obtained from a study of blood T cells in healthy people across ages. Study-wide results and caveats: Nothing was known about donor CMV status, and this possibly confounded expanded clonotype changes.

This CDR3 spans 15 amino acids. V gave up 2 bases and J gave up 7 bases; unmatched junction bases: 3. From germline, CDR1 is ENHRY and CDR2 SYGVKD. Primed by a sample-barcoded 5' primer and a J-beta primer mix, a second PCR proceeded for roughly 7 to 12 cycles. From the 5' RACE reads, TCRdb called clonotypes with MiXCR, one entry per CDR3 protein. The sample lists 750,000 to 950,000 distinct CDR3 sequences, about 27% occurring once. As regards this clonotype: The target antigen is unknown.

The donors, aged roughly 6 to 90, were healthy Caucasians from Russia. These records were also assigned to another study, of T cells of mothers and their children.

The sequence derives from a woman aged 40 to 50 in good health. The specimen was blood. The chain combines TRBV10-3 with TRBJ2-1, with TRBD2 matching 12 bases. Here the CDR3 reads CAISEPSGRANEQFF. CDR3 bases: TGTGCCATCAGTGAGCCTAGCGGGAGGGCTAATGAGCAGTTCTTC.